These 21 T cell receptor beta chains share one sample of origin, sequenced in a study of T cells in Graves' hyperthyroidism and ophthalmopathy. RNA transcripts provided the source from which TCR beta CDR3 regions were amplified. Initially, a first-round RT-PCR of the TCR CDR3 employed the HTBI primer set. A single record per CDR3 protein comes from TCRdb applying MiXCR to the multiplex PCR reads. Of approximately 330,000 distinct CDR3 sequences listed, roughly 15% are singletons. The sequenced sample consisted of blood. The receptors here all came from a woman in her thirties or forties with Graves' ophthalmopathy.

The sample holds many counts of this clonotype. The chain couples TRBV7-9 to TRBJ2-1, with 10 bases aligning to TRBD1. This CDR3 comprises 14 residues. Germline CDR1 and CDR2: SEHNR and FQNEAQ (reference sequence). V was pared by 5 bases and J by 8 bases, with 6 bases of the junction left unmatched. CDR3 nucleotides: TGTGCCAGCAGCGCTAGACAGGGGGCAGATGAGCAGTTCTTC. Its protein is CASSARQGADEQFF.

This clonotype was detected many times. The chain links TRBV3-1 to TRBJ2-7; no definite D call. Germline V lookup: CDR1 LGHDT, CDR2 YNNKEL (reference sequence). The ends were cut back, 4 bases at V and 6 bases at J, with 7 bases in the middle. The CDR3 spans 11 residues. The CDR3 spells CASSLASEQYF. CDR3 bases: TGTGCCAGCAGCCTTGCTAGCGAGCAGTACTTC.

This clonotype was observed a few times. This chain connects TRBV19 to TRBJ1-1; D might be TRBD1 (6 bases). This CDR3 spans 13 amino acids. Per germline, CDR1 LNHDA and CDR2 SQIVND (reference sequence). Trimming removed 3 bases at V and 3 bases at J, with 8 bases between. The CDR3 bases are TGTGCCAGTAGTATTAAGGGGGACACTGAAGCTTTCTTT. Translation: CASSIKGDTEAFF.

Only a few counts were recorded for this clonotype. The rearrangement joins TRBV12-3 or TRBV12-4 to TRBJ2-5; D is unclear. Between the trimmed V and J ends, which lost 4 bases and 5 bases, there was a span of 8 bases. The length of the CDR3 is 12 residues. The CDR3 DNA reads TGTGCCAGCAGTTCCCTGGCGGAGACCCAGTACTTC. As protein: CASSSLAETQYF.

This clonotype was seen ten or more times. This chain links TRBV28 with TRBJ2-7; TRBD1 matches at 8 bases. V shed 8 bases and J 0 bases; nucleotides not matched to a gene: 3. The CDR3 length is 13 residues. Germline CDR1 reads MDHEN; CDR2 reads SYDVKM. CDR3 in DNA: TGTGCCAGCCTGGGGACAGGCTCCTACGAGCAGTACTTC. Translated: CASLGTGSYEQYF.

This clonotype was seen ten or more times. The rearrangement links TRBV2 to TRBJ1-6; D perhaps matches TRBD1 (6 bases). The ends were cut back, 0 bases at V and 11 bases at J, with 17 bases in the middle. The length of the CDR3 is 16 residues. CDR1 is SNHLY, CDR2 FYNNEI, per germline. In DNA, the CDR3 is TGTGCCAGCAGTGAAGCGTTAACAGCCAGGGGCCCACCCCTCCACTTT. Translated: CASSEALTARGPPLHF.

With regard to this clonotype: A much bigger clone sits one base away, suggesting this may be a read error. V usage is TRBV19 and J usage is TRBJ1-1; a possible D gene is TRBD1 (6 bases). The CDR3 has 14 amino acids. Per the germline V gene, CDR1 is LNHDA and CDR2 is SQIVND (reference sequence). CDR3 sequence reads: CASSIKRQDTEAFF. DNA of the CDR3: TGTGCCAGTAGTATAAAGCGACAGGACACCGAAGCTTTCTTT.

At least ten counts were recorded for this clonotype. The chain links TRBV7-9 to TRBJ1-5; TRBD1 matches at 9 bases. V shed 4 bases, J shed 7 bases, and the junction held 5 bases outside the gene matches. Germline CDR1 reads SEHNR; CDR2 reads FQNEAQ (reference sequence). The CDR3 has 14 amino acids. CDR3 in amino acids: CASSSGQGSQPQHF. The CDR3 region has the DNA TGTGCCAGCAGCTCGGGACAGGGCAGCCAGCCCCAGCATTTT.

Comments on this clonotype: The junction departs from the called germline gene at one end, perhaps through a read error. The chain is built from TRBV18 and TRBJ1-3; maybe TRBD1 (5 bases). Germline V CDR1 and CDR2: KGHSH, LQKENI. The CDR3 has 14 amino acids. The CDR3 nucleotides read TGTGCCAGCTCACCGAACTACAGCGGGGGACCTACTGATTTT. Amino acid sequence: CASSPNYSGGPTDF.

For this clonotype: With a much larger clone just one base away, this may be a read error. The chain is built from TRBV9 and TRBJ2-7; D not certain. Germline CDR1 SGDLS, CDR2 YYNGEE. Trimming took off 3 bases at V and 2 bases at J, with 15 bases between the two ends. This CDR3 contains 15 residues. The CDR3 region has the DNA TGTGCCAGCAGCGAGGCCCCCCTAGGAGCCTACGAGCAGTACTTC. Residues: CASSEAPLGAYEQYF. Full variable domain (outside the CDR3, taken from reference TRBV9 and TRBJ2-7): DSGVTQTPKHLITATGQRVTLRCSPRSGDLSVYWYQQSLDQGLQFLIQYYNGEERAKGNILERFSAQQFPDLHSELNLSSLELGDSALYFCASSEAPLGAYEQYFGPGTRLTVT.

This clonotype was observed a few times. V gene TRBV11-2 combines with J gene TRBJ1-4; weak D call: TRBD1 (6 bases). The ends were cut back, 5 bases at V and 9 bases at J, with 13 bases in the middle. This CDR3 region has 13 residues. Germline V CDR1 and CDR2: SGHAT, FQNNGV. The CDR3, as DNA: TGTGCCAGCAGCCGCCGGGACACCAAAAAACTGTTTTTT. Protein product: CASSRRDTKKLFF.

This clonotype has at least ten counts. The V gene is TRBV3-1, the J gene TRBJ1-2; the D is unclear. Trimming pared 1 base from V and 7 bases from J, leaving 10 bases between. The germline gives CDR1 LGHDT, CDR2 YNNKEL (reference sequence). The CDR3 consists of 13 residues. CDR3 coding DNA: TGTGCCAGCAGCCAAGGGACGGCCGGTGGCTACACCTTC. Protein: CASSQGTAGGYTF.

This clonotype has just a few counts. The chain links TRBV24-1 to TRBJ2-3; 10 bases are a match to TRBD1. The ends lost 2 bases at V and 6 bases at J; junction bases unmatched: 4. The germline V gene has CDR1 KGHDR and CDR2 SFDVKD. The CDR3 sequence is 15 residues long. The CDR3 loop is CATSDSRDRGDTQYF. CDR3 sequence (DNA): TGTGCCACCAGTGATTCCCGGGACAGGGGTGATACGCAGTATTTT.

In its sample, this clonotype was seen many times. This sequence joins TRBV6-1 and TRBJ1-4, with D hard to call. V was cut by 5 bases and J by 5 bases, with 9 bases left in between. CDR1 is MNHNS, CDR2 SASEGT, per germline. This CDR3 contains 13 residues. The CDR3 reads CASSYGQNEKLFF. CDR3 in DNA: TGTGCCAGCAGTTACGGTCAGAATGAAAAACTGTTTTTT.

This clonotype occurred a few times. J is TRBJ2-1 and V is TRBV10-3; the D gene is possibly TRBD1 (5 bases). Germline V gene data show CDR1 as ENHRY and CDR2 as SYGVKD. Trimming stripped 0 bases from V and 8 bases from J, with 14 bases between. This CDR3 spans 15 amino acids. CDR3 sequence (DNA): TGTGCCATCAGTGAGTCGTGGCAGGGCTTCGATGAGCAGTTCTTC. It encodes CAISESWQGFDEQFF.

This clonotype was seen many times. This sequence joins TRBV10-3 and TRBJ2-3; TRBD2 matches 7 bases. CDR3 size: 13 residues. In germline, CDR1 is ENHRY, CDR2 SYGVKD. V lost 7 bases, J lost 2 bases, and 3 bases stayed unmatched. The CDR3 bases are TGTGCCATCACCGGGACTACCACAGATACGCAGTATTTT. Its translation: CAITGTTTDTQYF.

At least ten counts were recorded for this clonotype. The genes are TRBV29-1 and TRBJ2-1; 8 bases are shared with TRBD2. The CDR3 runs to 15 residues. Germline V gene sequence: CDR1 SQVTM, CDR2 ANQGSEA. V shed 6 bases, J shed 2 bases, and the junction held 9 bases outside the gene matches. CDR3 DNA: TGCAGCGTAATAACCGGGACTAGGACCTACAATGAGCAGTTCTTC. Its translation: CSVITGTRTYNEQFF.

The rearrangement links TRBV11-2 to TRBJ2-7; no firm D call. V dropped 6 bases and J dropped 0 bases, with 12 bases sitting between them. Germline V gives CDR1 SGHAT, CDR2 FQNNGV. CDR3 length: 14 amino acids. The CDR3 DNA reads as TGTGCCAGCAGTTCCTTTAGCTACTCCTACGAGCAGTACTTC. Amino acid sequence: CASSSFSYSYEQYF.

This clonotype was picked up many times. The genes are TRBV6-1 and TRBJ2-7; perhaps TRBD1 as D (5 bases). Germline V gene sequence: CDR1 MNHNS, CDR2 SASEGT. Trimming took 10 bases from V and 2 from J, leaving 27 bases between them. This CDR3 region has 17 residues. This CDR3 is CATRESNRPNAPYEQYF. CDR3 in DNA: TGTGCCACCAGGGAATCCAACAGGCCAAATGCACCCTACGAGCAGTACTTC.

The sample holds many counts of this clonotype. The chain couples TRBV10-1 to TRBJ2-1; D is unresolved. The germline V and J ends were trimmed by 2 bases and 0 bases, with 5 bases remaining between them. The germline gives CDR1 WNHNN, CDR2 SYGVQD (reference sequence). The CDR3 loop spans 14 amino acids. The CDR3 protein is CASSESVSYNEQFF. The CDR3 nucleotides are TGCGCCAGCAGTGAGAGCGTCTCCTACAATGAGCAGTTCTTC.

This clonotype appeared many times. The V and J genes are TRBV28 and TRBJ2-3; D gene ambiguous. The V end lost 8 bases, the J end lost 1 base, and 10 bases lay between the germline ends. Germline V gene lookup returns CDR1 MDHEN and CDR2 SYDVKM. The CDR3 totals 13 residues. The CDR3 nucleotides read TGTGCCAGCCGAAAGTCCGGCACAGATACGCAGTATTTT. This encodes CASRKSGTDTQYF.